The next 9 T cell receptor beta chains were all read from a single sample in a study of CD8 T cells in ankylosing spondylitis. From the 5' RACE reads, TCRdb called clonotypes with MiXCR, one entry per CDR3 protein. The table lists some 27,000 distinct CDR3 sequences, nearly 5.5% of them singletons. The sample was blood, either unsorted or a sorted T cell fraction (not recorded which). These receptors were taken from a female donor with ankylosing spondylitis or in good health (not recorded which).

This clonotype has a count of ten or more. Here the CDR3 reads CASSPATGSAATEAFF. The CDR3 DNA is TGTGCCAGCAGCCCGGCGACAGGGTCGGCCGCCACTGAAGCTTTCTTT. The rearrangement links TRBV9 to TRBJ1-1, with 7 bases identical to TRBD1. V gave up 4 bases and J gave up 4 bases; unmatched junction bases: 13. This CDR3 region has 16 residues. Germline V gene data show CDR1 as SGDLS and CDR2 as YYNGEE.

This clonotype was counted only a few times. V usage is TRBV9 and J usage is TRBJ2-3; 11 nucleotides match TRBD1. The CDR3 runs 16 residues. CDR1 is SGDLS and CDR2 is YYNGEE in the germline V gene. The trim removed 4 bases at V and 5 bases at J, leaving 9 bases unmatched. The CDR3 DNA reads TGTGCCAGCAGCCCACCGGGACAGGGGGTTAGAGATACGCAGTATTTT. Amino acid sequence: CASSPPGQGVRDTQYF.

This clonotype was seen at least ten times. This chain joins TRBV9 and TRBJ2-1; D is unclear. The CDR3 is made up of 15 amino acids. V lost 3 bases and J 5 bases, leaving 15 bases between the germline ends. Germline V gene lookup returns CDR1 SGDLS and CDR2 YYNGEE. CDR3 amino acids: CASSASLAVDNEQFF. The CDR3 bases are TGTGCCAGCAGCGCATCCCTTGCAGTAGACAATGAGCAGTTCTTC.

This clonotype was seen at least ten times. The J gene is TRBJ2-2, the V gene TRBV9; TRBD2 might be the D (6 bases). The CDR3 sequence is 15 residues long. CDR1 is SGDLS and CDR2 is YYNGEE in the germline V gene. With 3 bases removed from V and 2 bases from J, the gap between germline ends came to 11 bases. The CDR3 sequence is CASSDGTDNTGELFF. CDR3 coding DNA: TGTGCCAGCAGCGACGGGACTGACAACACCGGGGAGCTGTTTTTT.

Within the sample, this clonotype is medium-sized (0.01 to 0.1%). The CDR3 spells CASSVGQAGTDTQYF. CDR3 sequence (DNA): TGTGCCAGCAGCGTCGGACAGGCAGGTACAGATACGCAGTATTTT. The chain employs TRBV9 and TRBJ2-3; 7 bases are shared with TRBD1. Germline loops: CDR1 SGDLS, CDR2 YYNGEE. The CDR3 is 15 residues long. With 2 bases clipped from V and 3 bases from J, the junction kept 6 bases outside the gene matches. The full variable domain, completed using reference TRBV9 and TRBJ2-3, is DSGVTQTPKHLITATGQRVTLRCSPRSGDLSVYWYQQSLDQGLQFLIQYYNGEERAKGNILERFSAQQFPDLHSELNLSSLELGDSALYFCASSVGQAGTDTQYFGPGTRLTVL.

A few counts support this clonotype. This chain uses TRBV9 with TRBJ2-3; TRBD2 aligns across 10 bases. Germline V CDR1 and CDR2: SGDLS, YYNGEE. The CDR3 has 15 residues. The junction had 5 bases not matched to a gene; V was cut back by 5 bases and J by 2 bases. The CDR3 protein is CASRRGLANTDTQYF. The CDR3 DNA follows: TGTGCCAGCAGGAGGGGACTAGCGAACACAGATACGCAGTATTTT.

At least ten counts were recorded for this clonotype. J is TRBJ2-3 and V is TRBV9, with 7 bases fitting TRBD2. This CDR3 is built from 19 residues. Germline loops: CDR1 SGDLS, CDR2 YYNGEE. The V segment lost 0 bases and the J segment 5 bases; nucleotides outside the gene matches: 18. This CDR3 is CASSVAGRSLGGRQDTQYF. In DNA form, the CDR3 reads TGTGCCAGCAGCGTAGCAGGCAGGAGCCTGGGCGGGAGACAAGATACGCAGTATTTT.

This clonotype was seen many times. The V and J genes are TRBV9 and TRBJ1-4; 10 nucleotides align to TRBD1. Trimming removed 4 bases from V and 8 bases from J; junction bases left unmatched: 8. There are 15 residues in the CDR3. Germline CDR1 is SGDLS and CDR2 is YYNGEE. The CDR3 spells CASSLRQGAGEKLFF. CDR3 nucleotides: TGTGCCAGCAGCTTAAGACAGGGGGCAGGAGAAAAACTGTTTTTT.

This clonotype was observed many times. V is TRBV9 and J is TRBJ1-6; TRBD1 matches 10 bases. Trimming at V came to 1 base and at J to 10 bases, leaving 5 bases not matched to a gene. Germline CDR1 SGDLS, CDR2 YYNGEE. The CDR3 totals 15 residues. The CDR3 DNA reads TGTGCCAGCAGCGTATCCGGGACAGGGGTGTCACCCCTCCACTTT. This sequence encodes CASSVSGTGVSPLHF.